This T cell receptor beta chain was obtained from a study of cytomegalovirus exposure and HLA in healthy donors (dated by TCRdb to 2015 to 2018). Notes on the research overall: An earlier analysis of several hundred of the donors reported over 250 Gb of sequence data and 90 million to 120 million unique TCR beta sequences obtained from about 200 million T cells. About 280 gigabases of sequencing data and around 87 million unique TCR sequences were included in an early release covering about 700 HLA-typed donors. Of the roughly 400 genotyped donors, around 81% fell in the genetic ancestry cluster associated with self-reported Caucasian donors. The aim of the study was to test whether cataloging public T cell receptors could identify signatures of past pathogen exposure. The study used immunosequencing to profile the T cell repertoires of 670 or so subjects and linked those repertoires to cytomegalovirus serostatus. In addition to the first cohort of several hundred subjects, a separate validation cohort of 130 or so different subjects was used. To predict cytomegalovirus infection status, the study brought together high-throughput TCR immunosequencing, statistical association of individual TCRs with disease status, and machine learning. To study patterns of TCR occurrence, a later analysis re-analyzed previously published TCR beta repertoires from around 660 donors and added high-resolution HLA genotyping. In the later analysis, no new phenotypic data were used to find candidate immune exposures; instead, reliance was placed on TCR beta sequences and their occurrence across donors. An earlier analysis of 450 to 750 of the donors used high-throughput TCR beta sequencing to judge whether each TCR beta V gene segment behaved as functional or pseudogenic. Alongside the repertoire data, information on donor age, sex, ethnicity and CMV serostatus was compiled. Genome-wide SNP genotypes for about three fifths of the roughly 700 donors were used in a later genetic analysis, which treated that subset as a discovery cohort. Every discovery cohort repertoire had been produced on one sequencing platform. HLA typing covered class I and class II loci at four-digit resolution. Typing coverage differed by locus: A, B, C, DRB1 and DQB1 were typed in roughly 620-640 donors, DQA1 in approximately 520, DPA1 in around 610, and DPB1 in just under 480. About 5 DR-DQ haplotypes were handled as single units for association and clustering, since linkage in the cohort was strong. Among around 400 genotyped donors of the cohort, an average of approximately 230,000 unique TCR beta nucleotide sequences were sequenced per donor, roughly 20% of them non-productive. Summary of the overall study and its limitations: A later analysis reported that several top co-occurrence clusters appeared linked to parvovirus B19, influenza, CMV and Epstein-Barr virus. A later analysis associated 15,000 or so TCR beta sequences with specific HLA alleles at a false discovery rate of 0.05. When HLA alleles, especially DR and DQ, strongly co-occurred, TCR associations were difficult to assign to individual alleles. Across donors, most TCR sequences were observed very rarely, whereas some public TCRs were present in many individuals. In this cohort, only TCR beta chains were sequenced, and detectable features were limited by the absence of alpha or paired-chain data. A further reported finding was that TCR beta sequences accurately predicted the HLA-A and HLA-B alleles for most subjects in the first cohort. The classifier was reported to diagnose cytomegalovirus status with high specificity and sensitivity in both the original and validation cohorts. The authors suggested that the approach could potentially be extended to other disease states and immunological phenotypes. A total of roughly 160 TCR beta chains were listed by the study as associated with cytomegalovirus. In a later analysis, the rate of TCR association differed among HLA loci, with DRB1 alleles having the most associated TCRs and HLA-C alleles having the fewest. An association between a missense DCLRE1C variant and V-gene and J-gene trimming of TCR beta chains was found in a later genetic analysis and replicated in an independent cohort. Because some donors lacked HLA typing at each locus, the association tests relied only on the typed subset. Sequencing depth was assumed to be roughly uniform across donors in the presence/absence analyses, though that assumption may not hold. Some IMGT-functional V segments, including TRBV6-2 and TRBV6-3, could not be distinguished by the 87-base-pair reads and were therefore excluded. Linkage disequilibrium might explain the correlated functional status among segregating V segments, but an unknown experimental factor could not be ruled out. Broadly in line with IMGT annotations, most TCR beta V segments showed up in productive rearrangements about 90% or about 30% of the time in an earlier analysis of roughly 590 of the donors. In vitro tests confirmed that a few of the cytomegalovirus-associated TCR beta chains recognize cytomegalovirus antigens. A group of highly shared sequence variants was considered likely to be a technical artifact of the sequencing pipeline. In a later analysis, most CMV-associated TCR beta chains were found to appear HLA-restricted, with HLA associations seemingly driven largely by CMV exposure. The only immune exposure information available for the cohort was CMV serostatus. Compared with equally common non-associated chains, HLA-associated TCR beta chains in a later analysis were more clonally expanded and had lower generation probabilities. Because counts were too low, some 17 rarely observed V segments, including chromosome 9 orphons, were excluded from the earlier analysis of 587 of the donors. Compared with the approximately 720-donor mean, donors in an Asian-associated ancestry cluster had fewer N-insertions in productive TCRs, according to a later genetic analysis.

The cohort comprised around 700 healthy bone marrow donors. All cohort members were sampled while nominally healthy, although unrecorded immune exposures were likely present. The donor was CMV seronegative and belonged to the group of over 350 seronegative cohort members. Every donor gave a peripheral blood sample, and the peripheral blood mononuclear cells from that sample were used for TCR beta sequencing. Genomic DNA extraction from the blood cell samples was performed with the Qiagen DNeasy Blood Extraction Kit. The CDR3 numbers 15 residues from cysteine through phenylalanine. The read is trimmed to its CDR3 DNA, 45 bases read in frame from base 1. CDR1 MGHRA and CDR2 YSYEKL are derived from the germline V gene. Trimming takes 3 bases off V and 1 base off J; junction bases not matched to a gene: 3. This clone showed up just a few times. The clone's antigen remains unknown. Base quality data are lacking; no much larger clone is found one base away.

Library generation was performed with the immunoSEQ multiplex PCR assay. For the multiplex PCR, a mixture combining 60 forward primers for TCR Vbeta segments and 13 reverse primers for TCR Jbeta segments was used. A multiplex PCR assay on genomic DNA amplified the CDR3 region of rearranged TCR beta genes. The Illumina HiSeq System was used to sequence the amplified TCR beta libraries as 87-base-pair reads. The study's own analysis went as follows. A later analysis tallied around 87 million unique TCR beta chains across the 666 repertoires, and around 12 million of those chains were shared by two or more donors. Raw reads were error-corrected and collapsed into unique sequences by a nearest-neighbor algorithm in which closely related sequences were merged to remove PCR and sequencing errors. CDR3 sequences were aligned to IMGT reference sequences to assign V, D and J gene segments. For a sequence to be retained, a match of at least six nucleotides to both a V gene segment and a J gene segment was required. Rearrangements were called productive when the CDR3 lacked stop codons and stayed in frame with V and J; all others were non-productive. CDR3 was defined by IMGT convention, running from the second conserved V-encoded cysteine to the conserved J-encoded phenylalanine. The earlier analysis of 587 of the donors excluded sequences that lacked an unambiguous match to a single V gene segment. In an earlier analysis of 450 to 700 of the donors, V segments were called functional above 56.7% productive rearrangements and were called segregating when the between-donor standard deviation exceeded 5%. A statistical classification framework was built to diagnose cytomegalovirus status from the catalog of TCR beta chain sequences. A later analysis assigned V and J genes by comparing TCR nucleotide sequences with IMGT/GENE-DB human TR gene sequences. A later analysis assigned CDR3 sequences and most-parsimonious VDJ recombination scenarios with the TCRdist pipeline. In a later analysis, every TCR beta chain was defined by the combination of its CDR3 amino acid sequence and its V-gene family, and reads without a unique V-gene family were dropped. A later analysis removed 500 to 650 highly shared, low-generation-probability nucleotide sequences to deal with suspected cross-contamination and a sequencing artifact. In a later analysis, a clonal expansion index for each public chain was calculated from normalized within-repertoire ranks of inferred template counts. In a later analysis, generation probabilities were computed with a VDJ recombination model fitted to out-of-frame rearrangements, and the resulting probabilities were checked against IGoR. A later analysis scored TCR-TCR, TCR-HLA and TCR-CMV co-occurrence with hypergeometric tests, applying a repertoire-size bias correction to TCR pairs. To estimate false discovery rates, a later analysis permuted the HLA or CMV assignments 20 times. In a later analysis, co-occurring TCRs were grouped using DBSCAN, with TCRdist sequence similarity added in when clustering inside HLA-allele-positive subsets. Co-occurrence clustering excluded repertoires with fewer than 30,000 or more than 120,000 public chains, plus five with anomalous nucleotide sharing. The table was pulled from immuneACCESS by TCRdb, which kept in-frame rearrangements only. Such tables lose some clones; where checked, under half of the loss comes from unresolved V genes, and the rest has no known cause. V and J calls and clone size come straight from that table; D and trimming were deduced from the DNA. The sample table holds some 74,000 clones, of which around 80% were seen once. The leading ten clones occupy approximately 1% of the sample.

Sequenced sample: PBMCs. The sequence joins TRBV4-1 to TRBJ1-1; 9 bases in the middle match TRBD1. This clonotype was sampled from a male donor in good health and CMV-seronegative. The DNA sequence is given as TGCGCCAGCAGCCAGCACAGGGGGCAGAACACTGAAGCTTTCTTT. The encoded protein is CASSQHRGQNTEAFF.